Below are 5 T cell receptor beta chains sequenced from a single sample in a study of cytomegalovirus exposure and HLA in healthy donors. Vbeta (60) and Jbeta (13) primers were used in the PCR. Repertoires were generated with immunoSEQ multiplex PCR, while TCRdb's copy carries only in-frame clones and drops some. The sample lists 150,000 or so clones; more than 70% were seen once. Sequencing was done on a sample of PBMCs. Receptor source: a man aged 25-45 years in good health and CMV-seronegative.

The chain is built from TRBV11-2 and TRBJ2-5, with D perhaps TRBD1 (6 bases). This CDR3 is 14 amino acids long. The germline V gene has CDR1 SGHAT and CDR2 FQNNGV. Trimming left V 5 bases short and J 2 bases short, with 12 bases between. The CDR3, as DNA: TGTGCCAGCAGCCCAGGACAGATTCAAGAGACCCAGTACTTC. This gives the protein CASSPGQIQETQYF.

The J gene is TRBJ2-5, the V gene TRBV2, with D unclear. Between the trimmed V and J ends, which lost 7 bases and 1 base, there was a span of 10 bases. The CDR3 sequence is 13 residues long. CDR1 is SNHLY and CDR2 is FYNNEI in the germline V gene. CDR3 coding DNA: TGTGCCAGCATGGGCAGGTCCCAAGAGACCCAGTACTTC. Its translation is CASMGRSQETQYF.

This clone was found once. The J gene is TRBJ1-4, the V gene TRBV21-1; the table's TRBD1 call for D was not verified on the DNA. TRBV21-1 is shown as a pseudogene. The CDR3 length is 15 residues. This CDR3 is CASSKPDRNNEKLFF. CDR3 DNA sequence: TGTGCCAGCAGCAAACCGGACAGGAACAATGAAAAACTGTTTTTT.

In this sample, this clone turned up once. The chain links TRBV29-1 to TRBJ1-2, with TRBD1 matching 7 bases. Germline loops: CDR1 SQVTM, CDR2 ANQGSEA. V trimming: 3 bases; J trimming: 8 bases; junction bases outside the gene matches: 9. The CDR3 length is 13 residues. CDR3 in DNA: TGCAGCGTTGAGAGACAGGGACTCGGAGGCTACACCTTC. This translates into CSVERQGLGGYTF.

As for this clone: In the same sample, other DNA sequences code for this CDR3. The chain's CDR3 is CASSLKGGGSSYEQYF. CDR3 DNA sequence: TGCGCCAGCAGCTTGAAGGGCGGGGGCTCCTCCTACGAGCAGTACTTC. The V call is TRBV5-1, the J call TRBJ2-7, with TRBD2 as a possible D gene (7 bases). This CDR3 region has 16 residues. The germline V and J ends were trimmed by 1 base and 0 bases, with 14 bases remaining between them. The V gene's germline CDR1 is SGHRS and CDR2 YFSETQ. The entire variable domain, with the rest obtained from reference TRBV5-1 and TRBJ2-7, is as follows: KAGVTQTPRYLIKTRGQQVTLSCSPISGHRSVSWYQQTPGQGLQFLFEYFSETQRNKGNFPGRFSGRQFSNSRSEMNVSTLELGDSALYLCASSLKGGGSSYEQYFGPGTRLTVT.